Listed below are T cell receptor beta chains from one sample, sequenced in a study of shared clonotypes between healthy human individuals. Assay: immunoSEQ multiplex PCR; the TCRdb copy retains only in-frame clones and omits some. Here the sample spans hundreds of thousands of clones, 90% to 98% being singletons. Sequencing used naive CD8+ T cells sorted from blood. The receptors come from a man younger than 45 in good health. Each CDR3 is given with its conserved first and last residue. A D gene is named only where the DNA matches it firmly. Clone size is given for some rows only: seen once, a few or many times, or a class if the clone is expanded.

d_call: TRBD1; cdr3_length: 15; clone_size: once; j_call: TRBJ2-1; v_call: TRBV10-1; cdr3_nt: TGCGCCAGCAGTGGTGACAGGGGGCTCGGCAATGAGCAGTTCTTC; cdr3_aa: CASSGDRGLGNEQFF
d_call: TRBD2; cdr3_length: 14; clone_size: .; j_call: TRBJ2-1; v_call: TRBV9; cdr3_nt: TGTGCCAGCAGCGTTTTTCTAGCGGACAATGAGCAGTTCTTC; cdr3_aa: CASSVFLADNEQFF
d_call: TRBD2; cdr3_length: 16; clone_size: once; j_call: TRBJ2-1; v_call: TRBV28; cdr3_nt: TGTGCCAGCAGTAAAAGGACTAGCGGGCCGTACAATGAGCAGTTCTTC; cdr3_aa: CASSKRTSGPYNEQFF
d_call: .; cdr3_length: 13; clone_size: .; j_call: TRBJ2-7; v_call: TRBV29-1; cdr3_nt: TGCAGCGTTGAAGATCTCGGCTCCTACGAGCAGTACTTC; cdr3_aa: CSVEDLGSYEQYF
d_call: TRBD2; cdr3_length: 18; clone_size: .; j_call: TRBJ2-7; v_call: TRBV5-3; cdr3_nt: TGTGCCAGAAGCTTGACTTTGCCGGGAGGGATTAGTTCCTACGAGCAGTACTTC; cdr3_aa: CARSLTLPGGISSYEQYF
d_call: TRBD1; cdr3_length: 12; clone_size: .; j_call: TRBJ2-7; v_call: TRBV29-1; cdr3_nt: TGCAGCGTTGAGGCAGGGGGTCACGAGCAGTACTTC; cdr3_aa: CSVEAGGHEQYF
d_call: .; cdr3_length: 14; clone_size: .; j_call: TRBJ2-6; v_call: TRBV30; cdr3_nt: TGTGCCTGGAGGGACCTCTCTGGGGCCAACGTCCTGACTTTC; cdr3_aa: CAWRDLSGANVLTF
d_call: TRBD1; cdr3_length: 16; clone_size: .; j_call: TRBJ2-2; v_call: TRBV10-3; cdr3_nt: TGTGCCATCAGGCAAAACAGGGGGGATGCCACCGGGGAGCTGTTTTTT; cdr3_aa: CAIRQNRGDATGELFF
d_call: TRBD1; cdr3_length: 15; clone_size: .; j_call: TRBJ2-3; v_call: TRBV7-3; cdr3_nt: TGTGCCAGCAGCTTTCCAGGGGGACGCACAGATACGCAGTATTTT; cdr3_aa: CASSFPGGRTDTQYF
d_call: .; cdr3_length: 14; clone_size: .; j_call: TRBJ1-2; v_call: TRBV6-5; cdr3_nt: TGTGCCAGCAGTTACTCCTACACCTCCTATGGCTACACCTTC; cdr3_aa: CASSYSYTSYGYTF
d_call: .; cdr3_length: 14; clone_size: .; j_call: TRBJ2-7; v_call: TRBV27; cdr3_nt: TGTGCCAGCGGGGTGTGGGGTAACAACTACGAGCAGTACTTC; cdr3_aa: CASGVWGNNYEQYF
d_call: .; cdr3_length: 15; clone_size: .; j_call: TRBJ1-1; v_call: TRBV2; cdr3_nt: TGTGCCAGCAGTGAAGCGCTGGGATCGAACACTGAAGCTTTCTTT; cdr3_aa: CASSEALGSNTEAFF
d_call: TRBD2; cdr3_length: 15; clone_size: .; j_call: TRBJ2-7; v_call: TRBV7-8; cdr3_nt: TGTGCCAGCAGCTTCAAGCCGGGACTAGCGGGCGAGCAGTACTTC; cdr3_aa: CASSFKPGLAGEQYF
d_call: TRBD2; cdr3_length: 15; clone_size: .; j_call: TRBJ2-7; v_call: TRBV9; cdr3_nt: TGTGCCAGCAGCGTAGCAAGCGGGAAGGGGCACGAGCAGTACTTC; cdr3_aa: CASSVASGKGHEQYF
d_call: TRBD2; cdr3_length: 15; clone_size: .; j_call: TRBJ2-5; v_call: TRBV2; cdr3_nt: TGTGCCAGCAGTGAAGGTAGCGGGAGCGGAGAGACCCAGTACTTC; cdr3_aa: CASSEGSGSGETQYF
d_call: TRBD1; cdr3_length: 15; clone_size: .; j_call: TRBJ2-5; v_call: TRBV7-9; cdr3_nt: TGTGCCAGCAGCTTAAGCAGGGGGTTTGTGGAGACCCAGTACTTC; cdr3_aa: CASSLSRGFVETQYF
d_call: TRBD1; cdr3_length: 13; clone_size: .; j_call: TRBJ1-1; v_call: TRBV4-1; cdr3_nt: TGCGCCAGCAGACCTACAGGGGCCACTGAAGCTTTCTTT; cdr3_aa: CASRPTGATEAFF
d_call: .; cdr3_length: 13; clone_size: .; j_call: TRBJ2-7; v_call: TRBV2; cdr3_nt: TGTGCCAGCAGTGAGTCGGCCCTATACGAGCAGTACTTC; cdr3_aa: CASSESALYEQYF
d_call: TRBD2; cdr3_length: 14; clone_size: .; j_call: TRBJ2-7; v_call: TRBV7-9; cdr3_nt: TGTGCCAGCAGCTTAGAGGGCGGGAGCTACGAGCAGTACTTC; cdr3_aa: CASSLEGGSYEQYF
d_call: TRBD2; cdr3_length: 16; clone_size: .; j_call: TRBJ2-1; v_call: TRBV7-2; cdr3_nt: TGTGCCAGCAGCTTATGGGACGGGAGGGCCGATGATGAGCAGTTCTTC; cdr3_aa: CASSLWDGRADDEQFF
d_call: .; cdr3_length: 16; clone_size: .; j_call: TRBJ1-1; v_call: TRBV19; cdr3_nt: TGTGCCAGTAGTATAACGGAAACTTTAATGAACACTGAAGCTTTCTTT; cdr3_aa: CASSITETLMNTEAFF
d_call: .; cdr3_length: 16; clone_size: .; j_call: TRBJ2-6; v_call: TRBV6-5; cdr3_nt: TGTGCCAGCAGTTACCGACAGTTCTCTGGGGCCAACGTCCTGACTTTC; cdr3_aa: CASSYRQFSGANVLTF
d_call: .; cdr3_length: 13; clone_size: .; j_call: TRBJ1-1; v_call: TRBV6-5; cdr3_nt: TGTGCCAGCAGTTACTCCTCAGGGGACAAAGCTTTCTTT; cdr3_aa: CASSYSSGDKAFF
d_call: .; cdr3_length: 17; clone_size: .; j_call: TRBJ1-1; v_call: TRBV5-4; cdr3_nt: TGTGCCAGCAGCCCGGGACTCAGCTTGAGGCCAGGCACTGAAGCTTTCTTT; cdr3_aa: CASSPGLSLRPGTEAFF
d_call: .; cdr3_length: 14; clone_size: .; j_call: TRBJ2-7; v_call: TRBV9; cdr3_nt: TGTGCCAGCAGCCCAGGAGACAACTCCTACGAGCAGTACTTC; cdr3_aa: CASSPGDNSYEQYF
d_call: TRBD1; cdr3_length: 16; clone_size: .; j_call: TRBJ1-2; v_call: TRBV19; cdr3_nt: TGTGCCAGTAGTCCGATAGACAGGGCTCGGCTCTATGGCTACACCTTC; cdr3_aa: CASSPIDRARLYGYTF